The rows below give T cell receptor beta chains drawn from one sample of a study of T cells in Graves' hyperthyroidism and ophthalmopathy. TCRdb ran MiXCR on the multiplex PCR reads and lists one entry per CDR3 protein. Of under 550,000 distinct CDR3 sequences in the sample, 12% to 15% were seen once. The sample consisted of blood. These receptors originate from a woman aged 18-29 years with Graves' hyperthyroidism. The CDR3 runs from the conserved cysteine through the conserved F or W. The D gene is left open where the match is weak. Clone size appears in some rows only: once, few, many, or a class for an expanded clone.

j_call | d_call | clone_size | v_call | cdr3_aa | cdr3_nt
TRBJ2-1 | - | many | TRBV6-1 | CASIIDRTPNEQFF | TGTGCCAGCATCATTGACAGAACCCCCAATGAGCAGTTCTTC
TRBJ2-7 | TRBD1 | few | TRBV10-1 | CASSSTGAERGQYF | TGCGCCAGCAGTTCGACAGGGGCGGAGAGGGGGCAGTACTTC
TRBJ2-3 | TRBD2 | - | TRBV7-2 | CASRPSLAGSDTQYF | TGTGCCAGCAGACCTTCACTAGCGGGATCAGATACGCAGTATTTT
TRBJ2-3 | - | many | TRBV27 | CASSLRVATDTQYF | TGTGCCAGCAGTTTAAGGGTAGCCACAGATACGCAGTATTTT
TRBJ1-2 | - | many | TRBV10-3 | CAISDPSYGYTF | TGTGCCATCAGTGACCCTTCCTATGGCTACACCTTC
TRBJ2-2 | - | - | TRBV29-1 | CSGQGQRDTGELFF | TGCAGCGGCCAGGGGCAAAGGGACACCGGGGAGCTGTTTTTT
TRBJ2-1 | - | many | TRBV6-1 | CASSDPRREQFF | TGTGCCAGCAGTGACCCCCGGCGGGAGCAGTTCTTC
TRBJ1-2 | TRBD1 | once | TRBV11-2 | CASSLAGGTGGYYGYTF | TGTGCCAGCAGCTTAGCCGGCGGGACAGGGGGCTACTATGGCTACACCTTC
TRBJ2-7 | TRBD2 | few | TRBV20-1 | CSAPNAGGHEQYF | TGCAGTGCTCCCAACGCGGGAGGTCACGAGCAGTACTTC
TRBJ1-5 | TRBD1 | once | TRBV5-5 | CASSLRTGGNQPQHF | TGTGCCAGCAGCTTGAGGACAGGGGGCAATCAGCCCCAGCATTTT
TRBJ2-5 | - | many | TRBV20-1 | CSATLNRVEETQYF | TGCAGTGCTACTTTGAACAGGGTTGAAGAGACCCAGTACTTC
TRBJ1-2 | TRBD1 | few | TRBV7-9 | CASSSGTGINYGYTF | TGTGCCAGCAGCTCAGGGACAGGGATCAACTATGGCTACACCTTC
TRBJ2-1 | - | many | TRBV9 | CASSVSDVNEQFF | TGTGCCAGCAGCGTATCAGATGTCAATGAGCAGTTCTTC
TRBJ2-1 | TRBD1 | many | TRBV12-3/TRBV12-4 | CASSLQGFYNEQFF | TGTGCCAGCAGCTTACAGGGGTTTTACAATGAGCAGTTCTTC
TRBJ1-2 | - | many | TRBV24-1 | CATSDPGGQGYTF | TGTGCCACCAGTGATCCCGGGGGGCAAGGCTACACCTTC
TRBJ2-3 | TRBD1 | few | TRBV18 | CASSPPGQTNALISTDTQYF | TGTGCCAGCTCACCCCCGGGACAGACGAATGCCCTTATTAGCACAGATACGCAGTATTTT
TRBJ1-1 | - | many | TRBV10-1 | CASNGVLTEAFF | TGCGCCAGCAATGGGGTATTAACTGAAGCTTTCTTT
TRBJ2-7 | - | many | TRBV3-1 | CASSHFGTPPYEQYF | TGTGCCAGCAGCCACTTCGGGACTCCTCCCTACGAGCAGTACTTC